This T cell receptor (beta chain) was recorded in a study of cytomegalovirus exposure and HLA in healthy donors (dated 2017 in TCRdb). With respect to the entire study: An earlier analysis of about 560 of the donors reported 250 to 350 Gb of sequence data and around 120 million unique TCR beta sequences obtained from about 179 million T cells. To study patterns of TCR occurrence, a later analysis re-analyzed previously published TCR beta repertoires from around 660 donors and added high-resolution HLA genotyping. Donor age, sex, ethnicity and CMV serostatus were collected together with the repertoire data. The study was designed to test whether signatures of past pathogen exposure could be identified by cataloging public T cell receptors. Roughly 5 DR-DQ haplotypes were handled as single units for association and clustering, since linkage in the cohort was strong. Every discovery cohort repertoire had been produced on one sequencing platform. Typing coverage varied by locus: roughly 629-640 donors for A, B, C, DRB1 and DQB1; under 550 for DQA1; 600 to 610 for DPA1; some 470 for DPB1. Besides the first cohort of approximately 670 subjects, a separate validation cohort made up of 95 to 150 different subjects was used. The study used immunosequencing to profile the T cell repertoires of 670 or so subjects and linked those repertoires to cytomegalovirus serostatus. To decide whether each TCR beta V gene segment behaved as functional or pseudogenic, an earlier analysis of approximately 620 of the donors relied on high-throughput TCR beta sequencing. To predict cytomegalovirus infection status, the study brought together high-throughput TCR immunosequencing, statistical association of individual TCRs with disease status, and machine learning. An early release that covered more than 550 HLA-typed donors contained 250 to 350 gigabases of sequencing data and about 93 million unique TCR sequences. HLA typing covered class I and class II loci at four-digit resolution. Rather than using new phenotypic data, the later analysis identified candidate immune exposures from TCR beta sequences and from how often those sequences occurred across donors. Among some 400 genotyped donors of the cohort, an average of about 240,000 unique TCR beta nucleotide sequences were sequenced per donor, 15% to 20% of them non-productive. Of the approximately 400 genotyped donors, approximately 82% fell in the genetic ancestry cluster associated with self-reported Caucasian donors. In a later genetic analysis, genome-wide SNP genotypes for about three fifths of the roughly 670 donors were used, and that subset was treated as a discovery cohort. Study-level results and caveats: A later genetic analysis associated a missense DCLRE1C variant with V-gene and J-gene trimming of TCR beta chains, and an independent cohort replicated the association. Across donors, most TCR sequences were observed very rarely, whereas some public TCRs were present in many individuals. Some IMGT-functional V segments, including TRBV6-2 and TRBV6-3, could not be distinguished by the 87-base-pair reads and were therefore excluded. A later analysis found that TCR association rates varied across HLA loci, with DRB1 alleles showing the most associated TCRs and HLA-C alleles the fewest. In both the original and validation cohorts, the classifier was reported to diagnose cytomegalovirus status with high specificity and sensitivity. In a later analysis, several top co-occurrence clusters were reported to appear linked to parvovirus B19, influenza, CMV and Epstein-Barr virus. Assigning TCR associations to individual alleles was difficult when HLA alleles, especially DR and DQ, strongly co-occurred. A later analysis found that HLA-associated TCR beta chains were more clonally expanded and had lower generation probabilities than equally common non-associated chains. An earlier analysis of roughly 570 of the donors showed that most TCR beta V segments appeared in productive rearrangements either about 90% or about 30% of the time, which broadly matched IMGT annotations. The earlier analysis of approximately 560 of the donors excluded over 15 rarely observed V segments, including chromosome 9 orphons, because counts were too low. In a later genetic analysis, fewer N-insertions in productive TCRs were reported among donors in an Asian-associated ancestry cluster than the roughly 700-donor mean. According to the authors, the approach could potentially be generalized to other disease states and immunological phenotypes. In this cohort, only TCR beta chains were sequenced, and detectable features were limited by the absence of alpha or paired-chain data. The presence/absence analyses assumed that sequencing depth was roughly uniform across donors, and that assumption may not be true. A further reported finding was that TCR beta sequences accurately predicted the HLA-A and HLA-B alleles for most subjects in the first cohort. In the study, some 160 TCR beta chains were listed as associated with cytomegalovirus. A group of highly shared sequence variants was considered likely to be a technical artifact of the sequencing pipeline. Three of the identified cytomegalovirus-associated TCR beta chains were confirmed in vitro to be specific for cytomegalovirus antigens. A later analysis found that most CMV-associated TCR beta chains appeared HLA-restricted, with HLA associations seemingly driven largely by CMV exposure. Correlated functional status among segregating V segments might be attributable to linkage disequilibrium, but an unknown experimental factor could not be ruled out. The only immune exposure information available for the cohort was CMV serostatus. At a false discovery rate of 0.05, a later analysis linked some 17,000 TCR beta sequences to specific HLA alleles. HLA typing was unavailable for some donors at each locus, so association tests used only the typed subset.

In total, just over 650 healthy bone marrow donors made up the cohort. At the time of sampling, every cohort member was nominally healthy, though immune exposures that went unrecorded were likely present. The donor was CMV seronegative and belonged to the group of over 350 seronegative cohort members. A peripheral blood sample was provided by each donor, and peripheral blood mononuclear cells were used for TCR beta sequencing. The Qiagen DNeasy Blood Extraction Kit was used to extract genomic DNA from the blood cell samples. The library relied on the immunoSEQ multiplex PCR assay. For the multiplex PCR, a mixture combining 60 forward primers for TCR Vbeta segments and 13 reverse primers for TCR Jbeta segments was used. The CDR3 region of rearranged TCR beta genes was amplified from genomic DNA with a multiplex PCR assay. On the Illumina HiSeq System, the amplified TCR beta libraries were sequenced as 87-base-pair reads. Per the source publication's procedure: A later analysis tallied 75 million to 95 million unique TCR beta chains across the approximately 670 repertoires, and 10 million to 11 million of those chains were shared by two or more donors. To remove PCR and sequencing errors, raw reads were error-corrected and collapsed into unique sequences using a nearest-neighbor algorithm that merged closely related sequences. To assign V, D and J gene segments, CDR3 sequences were aligned to IMGT reference sequences. For a sequence to be retained, at least a six-nucleotide match to both a V gene segment and a J gene segment was required. A rearrangement was called productive if the CDR3 had no stop codons and remained in frame with V and J, and every other rearrangement was called non-productive. CDR3 was defined by IMGT convention, running from the second conserved V-encoded cysteine to the conserved J-encoded phenylalanine. The earlier analysis of about 640 of the donors excluded any sequence lacking an unambiguous match to a single V gene segment. An earlier analysis of a few hundred of the donors called V segments functional above 56.7% productive rearrangements and segregating when the between-donor standard deviation exceeded 5%. To diagnose cytomegalovirus status from the catalog of TCR beta chain sequences, a statistical classification framework was built. In a later analysis, V and J genes were assigned by comparing TCR nucleotide sequences against IMGT/GENE-DB human TR gene sequences. A later analysis assigned CDR3 sequences and most-parsimonious VDJ recombination scenarios with the TCRdist pipeline. A later analysis defined each TCR beta chain by its CDR3 amino acid sequence plus V-gene family, and excluded reads lacking a unique V-gene family. A later analysis removed 500 to 650 highly shared, low-generation-probability nucleotide sequences to deal with suspected cross-contamination and a sequencing artifact. In a later analysis, a clonal expansion index was calculated for each public chain from normalized within-repertoire ranks of inferred template counts. A later analysis computed generation probabilities with a VDJ recombination model fitted to out-of-frame rearrangements, and checked the results against IGoR. In a later analysis, TCR-TCR, TCR-HLA and TCR-CMV co-occurrence was scored with hypergeometric tests, and a repertoire-size bias correction was applied to TCR pairs. False discovery rates were estimated in a later analysis by permuting HLA or CMV assignments 20 times. In a later analysis, co-occurring TCRs were grouped with DBSCAN, and TCRdist sequence similarity was added when clustering was performed within HLA-allele-positive subsets. Co-occurrence clustering excluded repertoires with fewer than 30,000 or more than 120,000 public chains, plus five with anomalous nucleotide sharing. Sourced from immuneACCESS, this table was stored by TCRdb with only in-frame sequences that have V and J called. A share of the clones is absent; for the studies checked, an unresolved V gene accounts for under half, and the remainder has no known explanation. From that table come the V and J calls and clone size; the DNA was used to work out D and trimming. This sample comprises around 75,000 clones, around 78% of them detected only once. The biggest ten clones account for about 3.5% of the sample.

Turning to this clone: The antigen this receptor binds is unknown. No much larger clone is present one base from it, and per-base qualities are unavailable.

Spanning cysteine to phenylalanine, the CDR3 consists of 15 amino acids. CDR3 DNA is the only sequence kept; it has 45 bases, read in frame from the first base. Via the germline V gene (reference sequence), CDR1 is LNHDA and CDR2 SQIVND. V is pared back by 4 bases and J by 2 bases, with 14 bases lying between the germline termini. The chain employs TRBV19 and TRBJ1-1; TRBD1 might be the D gene, on 5 matching bases. This TCR was recovered from a man in his forties or fifties in good health and CMV-seronegative. The specimen was PBMCs. The DNA sequence is as follows: TGTGCCAGTAGTACCAGGGCCAACACTAACACTGAAGCTTTCTTT. Protein translation: CASSTRANTNTEAFF.